This T cell receptor beta chain comes out of a study of Ad26.COV2.S vaccination and SARS-CoV-2 variants. Findings of the study overall: The analyses of TCR breadth and depth may have understated the size of total T cell responses. Vaccine recipients showed a spike-specific TCR breadth that was higher than in placebo recipients. Similar non-spike TCR breadth was seen in vaccine and placebo recipients.

Concerning this clone itself: The antigen remains undetermined.

Assay used: immunoSEQ multiplex PCR; TCRdb lists only in-frame clones, some missing. This sample has 300,000 to 450,000 clones, with 92% found just once. The receptor's source is a human donor who had recovered from COVID-19. Sequencing was performed on peripheral blood, taken after recovery from COVID-19.

Here the CDR3 reads CASSPPGGYTEAFF. CDR3 DNA sequence: TGTGCCAGCAGCCCTCCAGGGGGCTACACTGAAGCTTTCTTT. This sequence joins TRBV7-8 and TRBJ1-1; 8 nucleotides line up with TRBD1. The junction had 5 bases not matched to a gene; V was cut back by 5 bases and J by 3 bases. This CDR3 is 14 amino acids long. The germline V gene encodes CDR1 SGHVS and CDR2 FQNEAQ. The whole variable domain, filled in from reference TRBV7-8 and TRBJ1-1, reads GAGVSQSPRYKVAKRGQDVALRCDPISGHVSLFWYQQALGQGPEFLTYFQNEAQLDKSGLPSDRFFAERPEGSVSTLKIQRTQQEDSAVYLCASSPPGGYTEAFFGQGTRLTVV.